This TCR beta chain was profiled in a study of control samples from healthy donors and cancer patients. Only in-frame clones appear in the TCRdb table, and some are missing; sequencing was by immunoSEQ multiplex PCR. The repertoire holds some 130,000 clones, 80% to 95% seen once, with roughly 2.6% in the top ten. The CDR3 is 15 residues long. J gave up 6 bases and V 7 bases, and 11 bases lay outside the gene matches. Germline CDR1 is SGHDT and CDR2 is YYEEEE. This sequence was found in a man aged 40-50 years in good health. The V call is TRBV5-6, the J call TRBJ1-2, with 11 nucleotides matching TRBD1. The sample comprised blood. The CDR3 sequence: CASGSEGQGVDGYTF. For the CDR3, the DNA is TGTGCCAGCGGATCCGAGGGACAGGGGGTGGATGGCTACACCTTC.